Reported below is one T cell receptor (beta chain). This entry is derived from a study of blood T cell repertoires in COVID-19. The CDR3 is made up of 16 amino acids. Germline CDR1 is SGHDT and CDR2 is YYEEEE. Between the trimmed V and J ends, which lost 4 bases and 1 base, there was a span of 17 bases. Profiling relied on immunoSEQ multiplex PCR, and the TCRdb table lists in-frame clones only, not all of them. The profile shows roughly 50,000 clones, approximately 88% of them singletons. The source is a man aged 50-60 years with acute or convalescent COVID-19. The sequenced material came from peripheral blood. The rearrangement uses TRBV5-6 and TRBJ1-2; no reliable D call. Here the CDR3 DNA reads TGTGCCAGCAGCCCCGCACCAACAGCAAATAACTATGGCTACACCTTC. Translating gives CASSPAPTANNYGYTF.